Listed here are 9 T cell receptor beta chains from one sample, sequenced in a study of cytomegalovirus exposure and HLA in healthy donors. Sequencing used immunoSEQ multiplex PCR; TCRdb keeps in-frame clones, though not all of them. The data hold tens of thousands of clones, with about 94% observed a single time. The specimen sequenced was PBMCs. Source of these receptors: a man aged 18-30 years in good health and CMV-seropositive.

The chain carries TRBV18 and TRBJ1-5; 11 bases fit TRBD1. Germline lookup yields CDR1 KGHSH and CDR2 LQKENI. J was trimmed by 8 bases and V by 3 bases; bases with no gene match: 0. This CDR3 contains 13 residues. CDR3 residues: CASSPGQGEPQHF. In nucleotides, the CDR3 is TGTGCCAGCTCACCGGGACAGGGGGAGCCCCAGCATTTT.

The chain links TRBV15 to TRBJ2-3; 15 bases match TRBD2. This CDR3 is built from 18 residues. Germline V gene data show CDR1 as LNHNV and CDR2 as YYDKDF (reference sequence). After removal of 0 bases from V and 4 bases from J, the junction contained 5 bases not matched to a gene. CDR3: CATSRDRTSGRASDTQYF. Here the CDR3 DNA reads TGTGCCACCAGCAGAGATAGGACTAGCGGGAGGGCCTCAGATACGCAGTATTTT.

The chain recombines TRBV28 with TRBJ2-5, with a weak D call TRBD2 (6 bases). Germline V gene sequence: CDR1 MDHEN, CDR2 SYDVKM. Trimming removed 2 bases from V and 4 bases from J, with 14 bases in between. This CDR3 is 15 amino acids long. CDR3 sequence (DNA): TGTGCCAGCAGTTTAGTTGGGGGAGGTCGAGAGACCCAGTACTTC. Amino acids: CASSLVGGGRETQYF. The full variable domain, its missing parts supplied by reference TRBV28 and TRBJ2-5, is DVKVTQSSRYLVKRTGEKVFLECVQDMDHENMFWYRQDPGLGLRLIYFSYDVKMKEKGDIPEGYSVSREKKERFSLILESASTNQTSMYLCASSLVGGGRETQYFGPGTRLLVL.

This sequence joins TRBV7-9 and TRBJ1-6; D gene ambiguous. The CDR3 totals 16 residues. Trimming shortened V by 5 bases and J by 4 bases, and 15 bases separated the two germline ends. Germline V gene data show CDR1 as SEHNR and CDR2 as FQNEAQ (reference sequence). CDR3 amino acids: CASSHRGGSYNSPLHF. CDR3 bases: TGTGCCAGCAGCCACCGCGGCGGGTCGTATAATTCACCCCTCCACTTT.

This clone was detected only once. CDR3 protein: CASRSGTGVGSNQPQHF. CDR3 nucleotide sequence: TGCGCCAGCAGATCCGGGACAGGGGTCGGTAGCAATCAGCCCCAGCATTTT. V gene TRBV10-2 combines with J gene TRBJ1-5; TRBD1 matches at 10 bases. Germline CDR1 WSHSY, CDR2 SAAADI. Unmatched junction bases numbered 8, after V lost 6 bases and J lost 0 bases. The length of the CDR3 is 17 residues.

The gene calls are TRBV10-3 and TRBJ2-5; 7 bases map to TRBD1. Near its end, the DNA agrees better with TRBJ2-7, so the J call may be wrong. CDR1 is ENHRY and CDR2 is SYGVKD in the germline V gene. This CDR3 has 14 residues. In nucleotides, the CDR3 is TGTGCCATCAGGATTGGGCAGGGGGTTTACGAGCAGTACTTC. As protein: CAIRIGQGVYEQYF.

V gene TRBV2 combines with J gene TRBJ1-2, with 10 bases matching TRBD1. Germline CDR1 and CDR2: SNHLY and FYNNEI. This CDR3 region has 14 residues. V shed 6 bases and J 4 bases; nucleotides not matched to a gene: 5. The CDR3 reads CASRMTGGVYGYTF. The DNA of the CDR3 is TGTGCCAGCAGAATGACAGGGGGCGTCTATGGCTACACCTTC.

The V and J genes are TRBV18 and TRBJ2-1, with D possibly TRBD2 on 5 matching bases. The CDR3 totals 13 residues. V gave up 3 bases and J gave up 9 bases, with 12 bases separating them. CDR1 is KGHSH and CDR2 is LQKENI in the germline V gene. The CDR3 reads CASSPLGRAEQFF. For the CDR3, the DNA is TGTGCCAGCTCACCCCTAGGGCGGGCTGAGCAGTTCTTC.

The CDR3 loop is CAISESGLAYSGELFF. The CDR3 DNA reads as TGTGCCATCAGTGAGTCAGGACTAGCTTACTCCGGGGAGCTGTTTTTT. The rearrangement links TRBV10-3 to TRBJ2-2; 8 bases agree with TRBD2. The CDR3 length is 16 residues. Germline V gene sequence: CDR1 ENHRY, CDR2 SYGVKD. J gave up 6 bases and V 0 bases, and 6 bases lay outside the gene matches.